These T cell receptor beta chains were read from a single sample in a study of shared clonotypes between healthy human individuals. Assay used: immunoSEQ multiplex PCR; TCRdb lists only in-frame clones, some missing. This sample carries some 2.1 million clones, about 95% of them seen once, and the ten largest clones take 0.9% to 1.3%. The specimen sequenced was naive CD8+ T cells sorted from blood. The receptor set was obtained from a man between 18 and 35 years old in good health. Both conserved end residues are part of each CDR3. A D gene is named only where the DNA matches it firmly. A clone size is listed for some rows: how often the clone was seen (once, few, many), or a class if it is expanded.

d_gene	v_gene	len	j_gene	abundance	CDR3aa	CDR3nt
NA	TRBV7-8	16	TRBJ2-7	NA	CASSLGARTASYEQYF	TGTGCCAGCAGCCTAGGGGCCCGGACAGCCTCCTACGAGCAGTACTTC
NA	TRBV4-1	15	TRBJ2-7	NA	CASSQELRGGYEQYF	TGCGCCAGCAGCCAAGAGTTAAGGGGCGGCTACGAGCAGTACTTC
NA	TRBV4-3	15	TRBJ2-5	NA	CASSLRDGSQETQYF	TGCGCCAGCAGCCTTAGGGACGGGAGCCAAGAGACCCAGTACTTC
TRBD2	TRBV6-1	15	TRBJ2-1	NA	CALIGVTSGYNEQFF	TGTGCCTTAATAGGGGTGACTAGCGGCTACAATGAGCAGTTCTTC
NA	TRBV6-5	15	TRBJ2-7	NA	CASSYSNPGGYQQYF	TGTGCCAGCAGTTACTCGAATCCGGGGGGCTACCAGCAGTACTTC
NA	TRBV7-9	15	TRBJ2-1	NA	CASSPGSVSYNEQFF	TGTGCCAGCAGCCCAGGGAGCGTCTCCTACAATGAGCAGTTCTTC
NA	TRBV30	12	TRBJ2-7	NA	CAWTTDSYEQYF	TGTGCCTGGACCACGGATTCCTACGAGCAGTACTTC
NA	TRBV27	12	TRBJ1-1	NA	CASSTGWSEAFF	TGTGCCAGCAGTACAGGGTGGTCTGAAGCTTTCTTT
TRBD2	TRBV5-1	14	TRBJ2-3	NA	CASSSLASTDTQYF	TGCGCCAGCAGCTCACTAGCGAGCACAGATACGCAGTATTTT
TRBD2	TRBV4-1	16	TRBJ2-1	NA	CASSQMTSGDYNEQFF	TGCGCCAGCAGCCAAATGACTAGCGGGGATTACAATGAGCAGTTCTTC
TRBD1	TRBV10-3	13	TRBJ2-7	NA	CAIGLDRAYEQYF	TGTGCCATCGGATTGGACAGGGCTTACGAGCAGTACTTC
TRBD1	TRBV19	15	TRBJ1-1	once	CASSIPSDRATEAFF	TGTGCCAGTAGTATCCCCTCCGACAGGGCCACTGAAGCTTTCTTT
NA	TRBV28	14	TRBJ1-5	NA	CASSLGPFNQPQHF	TGTGCCAGCAGCCTCGGGCCATTTAATCAGCCCCAGCATTTT
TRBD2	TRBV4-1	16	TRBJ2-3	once	CASSQWGTRGTDTQYF	TGCGCCAGCAGCCAGTGGGGGACTAGGGGCACAGATACGCAGTATTTT
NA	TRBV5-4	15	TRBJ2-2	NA	CASSVDREGTGELFF	TGTGCCAGCAGCGTAGACAGGGAGGGCACCGGGGAGCTGTTTTTT
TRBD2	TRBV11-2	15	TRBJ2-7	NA	CASSSPLASGNEQYF	TGTGCCAGCAGCTCACCCCTGGCTAGCGGGAACGAGCAGTACTTC
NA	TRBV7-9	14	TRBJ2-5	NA	CASSFIRVQETQYF	TGTGCCAGCAGCTTTATCCGCGTGCAAGAGACCCAGTACTTC
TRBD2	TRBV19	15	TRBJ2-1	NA	CASSILAGVGNEQFF	TGTGCCAGTAGTATACTAGCGGGAGTAGGTAATGAGCAGTTCTTC
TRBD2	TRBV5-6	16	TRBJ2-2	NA	CASIPLGAGSTGELFF	TGTGCCAGCATCCCTTTGGGAGCGGGATCCACCGGGGAGCTGTTTTTT
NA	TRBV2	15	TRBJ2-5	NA	CASLLVIALGETQYF	TGTGCCAGTCTACTAGTAATCGCTCTTGGGGAGACCCAGTACTTC
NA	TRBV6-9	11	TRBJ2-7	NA	CASNRFYEQYF	TGTGCCAGCAACAGGTTCTACGAGCAGTACTTC
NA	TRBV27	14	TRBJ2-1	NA	CASSLSKTYNEQFF	TGTGCCAGCAGTTTATCAAAAACCTACAATGAGCAGTTCTTC
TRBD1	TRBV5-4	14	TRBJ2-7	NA	CASSSWGTGNEQYF	TGTGCCAGCAGCTCCTGGGGGACAGGGAACGAGCAGTACTTC
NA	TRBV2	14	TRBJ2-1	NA	CASSEAFGVREQFF	TGTGCCAGCAGTGAAGCATTCGGGGTCCGGGAGCAGTTCTTC
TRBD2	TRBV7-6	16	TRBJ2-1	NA	CASSPFSGGAENEQFF	TGTGCCAGCAGCCCCTTCAGCGGGGGGGCGGAAAATGAGCAGTTCTTC
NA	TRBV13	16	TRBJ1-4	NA	CASSSSLQGINEKLFF	TGTGCCAGCAGCTCGTCATTACAGGGCATTAATGAAAAACTGTTTTTT
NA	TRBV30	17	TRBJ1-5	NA	CAWSQGAGLESNQPQHF	TGTGCCTGGAGTCAAGGGGCAGGGCTGGAGAGCAATCAGCCCCAGCATTTT
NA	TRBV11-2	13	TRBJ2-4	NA	CASLGGAKNIQYF	TGTGCCAGCCTTGGGGGGGCCAAAAACATTCAGTACTTC
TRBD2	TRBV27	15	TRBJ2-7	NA	CASSLTPRGSYEQYF	TGTGCCAGCAGTTTGACCCCGCGGGGGTCCTACGAGCAGTACTTC
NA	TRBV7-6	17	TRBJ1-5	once	CASSLGVGGGGNQPQHF	TGTGCCAGCAGCTTAGGAGTGGGGGGGGGCGGCAATCAGCCCCAGCATTTT
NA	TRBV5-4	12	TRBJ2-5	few	CASSSYQETQYF	TGTGCCAGCAGCTCTTACCAAGAGACCCAGTACTTC
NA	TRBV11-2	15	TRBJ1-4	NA	CASSLGVREDEKLFF	TGTGCCAGCAGCTTGGGGGTCAGGGAGGATGAAAAACTGTTTTTT
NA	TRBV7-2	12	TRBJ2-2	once	CASSVDTGELFF	TGTGCCAGCAGCGTCGACACCGGGGAGCTGTTTTTT
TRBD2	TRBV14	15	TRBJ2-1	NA	CASSQEGGSIHEQFF	TGTGCCAGCAGCCAAGAGGGCGGGAGTATACATGAGCAGTTCTTC
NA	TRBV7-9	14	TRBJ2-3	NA	CASSLAGGPGTQYF	TGTGCCAGCAGCTTAGCGGGGGGGCCGGGTACGCAGTATTTT
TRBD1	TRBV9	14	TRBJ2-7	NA	CASSAGTGNYEQYF	TGTGCCAGCAGCGCCGGGACAGGGAACTACGAGCAGTACTTC
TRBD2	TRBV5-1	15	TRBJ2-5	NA	CASSIGTSGGETQYF	TGCGCCAGCAGCATTGGGACTAGCGGGGGTGAGACCCAGTACTTC
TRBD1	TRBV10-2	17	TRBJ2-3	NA	CASSETGQGFSTDTQYF	TGCGCCAGCAGTGAGACGGGACAGGGCTTTAGCACAGATACGCAGTATTTT
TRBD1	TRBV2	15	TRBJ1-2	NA	CASSPPGTGDYGYTF	TGTGCCAGCAGCCCTCCCGGGACAGGGGACTATGGCTACACCTTC
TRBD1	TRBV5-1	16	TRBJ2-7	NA	CASSGTGGWDSYEQYF	TGCGCCAGCAGCGGGACAGGGGGCTGGGATTCCTACGAGCAGTACTTC
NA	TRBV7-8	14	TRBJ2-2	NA	CASSFQRNTGELFF	TGTGCCAGCAGCTTCCAGAGGAACACCGGGGAGCTGTTTTTT
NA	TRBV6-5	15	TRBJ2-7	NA	CASSYRSSLIYEQYF	TGTGCCAGCAGTTACCGGAGCAGTTTAATCTACGAGCAGTACTTC
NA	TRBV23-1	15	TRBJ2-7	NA	CASSQSGQLAYEQYF	TGCGCCAGCAGTCAATCTGGCCAGTTAGCCTACGAGCAGTACTTC
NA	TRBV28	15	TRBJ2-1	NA	CASSLWDESYNEQFF	TGTGCCAGCAGTTTGTGGGACGAATCTTACAATGAGCAGTTCTTC
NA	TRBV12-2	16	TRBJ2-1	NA	CASRPPTPSSYNEQFF	TGTGCAAGTCGCCCTCCCACACCGAGCTCCTACAATGAGCAGTTCTTC
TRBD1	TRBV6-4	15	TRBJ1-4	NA	CASNPRTGPNEKLFF	TGTGCCAGCAACCCTCGGACAGGACCGAATGAAAAACTGTTTTTT
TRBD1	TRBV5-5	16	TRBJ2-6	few	CASSTVTGSGANVLTF	TGTGCCAGCAGCACCGTGACAGGGTCTGGGGCCAACGTCCTGACTTTC
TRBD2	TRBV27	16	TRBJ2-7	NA	CASSLLPSGTDHEQYF	TGTGCCAGCAGTTTATTGCCTAGCGGGACTGACCACGAGCAGTACTTC
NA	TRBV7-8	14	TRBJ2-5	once	CASSLFWVGETQYF	TGTGCCAGCAGCTTATTCTGGGTCGGGGAGACCCAGTACTTC
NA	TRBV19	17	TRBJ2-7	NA	CASSIGTGAGSSYEQYF	TGTGCCAGTAGTATAGGTACGGGGGCAGGGAGCTCCTACGAGCAGTACTTC
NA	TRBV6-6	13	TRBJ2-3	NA	CASNNAFTDTQYF	TGTGCCAGTAACAACGCCTTCACAGATACGCAGTATTTT